The T cell receptor (beta chain) described here comes from a study of blood T cell repertoires in COVID-19. Germline V gives CDR1 SGHDT, CDR2 YYEEEE. This CDR3 has 18 residues. V trimming: 3 bases; J trimming: 2 bases; junction bases outside the gene matches: 9. In the authors' methods: Scientists estimated how many nucleated cells there were by amplifying reference gene primers. Assay used: immunoSEQ multiplex PCR; TCRdb lists only in-frame clones, some missing. V and J calls plus clone size are reproduced from that table; the DNA served to infer D and trimming. The sample lists about 140,000 clones, approximately 83% seen once, with more than 4.5% in the top ten.

The sequence derives from a man aged 65-85 years who had been exposed to COVID-19. The source material was PBMCs or T cells enriched from blood (not recorded which). The chain joins TRBV5-6 to TRBJ2-7; 15 bases are a match to TRBD2. The CDR3 here is CASSWGPGLAGGTYEQYF. Written as DNA, the CDR3 is TGTGCCAGCAGCTGGGGTCCGGGACTAGCGGGAGGTACCTACGAGCAGTACTTC.